The 23 T cell receptor beta chains below were found in one sample sequenced in a study of blood T cell repertoires in COVID-19 (TCRdb year 2020). The library was obtained by the immunoSEQ multiplex PCR assay. Entries here come from immuneACCESS through TCRdb and include only in-frame sequences with V and J called. Some clones fail to appear in such tables; in the studies checked, an unresolved V gene covers under half of the shortfall, and the cause of the remainder is unknown. Counted in this sample were around 150,000 clones; approximately 84% of them appeared once. Roughly 13% of the sample is in the top ten clones. Material for sequencing was peripheral blood. These receptors were collected from a woman of 80 years or more with acute or convalescent COVID-19.

The rearrangement uses TRBV28 and TRBJ2-3; 10 bases fit TRBD2. CDR3 size: 15 residues. J was trimmed by 2 bases and V by 4 bases; bases with no gene match: 3. Per germline, CDR1 MDHEN and CDR2 SYDVKM. The chain's CDR3 is CASSSTSGTTDTQYF. The CDR3 coding sequence is TGTGCCAGCAGTTCTACTAGCGGGACCACAGATACGCAGTATTTT.

The V gene is TRBV2, the J gene TRBJ2-2; 7 positions match TRBD2. This CDR3 has 16 amino acids. Germline CDR1 SNHLY, CDR2 FYNNEI. Trimming at V came to 3 bases and at J to 7 bases, leaving 11 bases not matched to a gene. CDR3 loop: CASSDGGGPQGGELFF. The CDR3 DNA sequence: TGTGCCAGCAGTGATGGGGGGGGACCGCAGGGCGGGGAGCTGTTTTTT. The variable domain in full, completed from reference TRBV2 and TRBJ2-2, reads EPEVTQTPSHQVTQMGQEVILRCVPISNHLYFYWYRQILGQKVEFLVSFYNNEISEKSEIFDDQFSVERPDGSNFTLKIRSTKLEDSAMYFCASSDGGGPQGGELFFGEGSRLTVL.

The chain combines TRBV4-2 with TRBJ1-1; a possible D gene is TRBD1 (6 bases). The CDR3 runs to 18 residues. Trimming stripped 1 base from V and 2 bases from J, with 20 bases between. Germline lookup yields CDR1 LGHNA and CDR2 YNFKEQ. The chain's CDR3 is CASSQVGGPGGANTEAFF. DNA of the CDR3: TGTGCCAGCAGCCAAGTAGGGGGACCTGGGGGAGCTAACACTGAAGCTTTCTTT.

This sequence joins TRBV18 and TRBJ1-1; 10 bases are a match to TRBD1. The germline gives CDR1 KGHSH, CDR2 LQKENI. V gave up 3 bases and J gave up 3 bases; unmatched junction bases: 4. The CDR3 is 15 residues long. DNA of the CDR3: TGTGCCAGCTCACCCGGGACAGGGGAGGACACTGAAGCTTTCTTT. Its translation is CASSPGTGEDTEAFF.

The chain joins TRBV18 to TRBJ1-5; the D gene is possibly TRBD1 (5 bases). CDR1 is KGHSH and CDR2 is LQKENI in the germline V gene. Trimming cost V 6 bases and J 2 bases, with 14 bases left between them. The CDR3 runs to 15 residues. For the CDR3, the DNA is TGTGCCAGCTCGTCGGCAGGGCGTGGCAATCAGCCCCAGCATTTT. This encodes CASSSAGRGNQPQHF.

The V gene is TRBV18, the J gene TRBJ2-1; the match to TRBD2 covers 9 bases. Losses at the gene ends were 1 base for V and 6 bases for J; bases not matched to a gene: 7. Germline loops: CDR1 KGHSH, CDR2 LQKENI. The CDR3 has 16 residues. CDR3 amino acids: CASSPLELAGLNEQFF. The CDR3 DNA follows: TGTGCCAGCTCACCACTTGAACTAGCGGGCCTCAATGAGCAGTTCTTC.

The V gene is TRBV19, the J gene TRBJ1-6, with unresolved D. This CDR3 region has 14 residues. V was cut by 5 bases and J by 5 bases, with 10 bases left in between. Looked up from germline, CDR1 is LNHDA and CDR2 is SQIVND (reference sequence). For the CDR3, the DNA is TGTGCCAGTAGTCGAGGGCAGAATAATTCACCCCTCCACTTT. Its protein product is CASSRGQNNSPLHF.

This clone was recorded only once. The rearrangement joins TRBV4-1 to TRBJ2-4; D gene unclear. The V gene's germline CDR1 is MGHRA and CDR2 YSYEKL. The V end lost 0 bases, the J end lost 0 bases, and 18 bases lay between the germline ends. The length of the CDR3 is 19 residues. Written as DNA, the CDR3 is TGCGCCAGCAGCCAAGAAGTCTCAGCTGGGCTATTAGCCAAAAACATTCAGTACTTC. Its translation: CASSQEVSAGLLAKNIQYF.

This chain links TRBV30 with TRBJ2-7, with TRBD2 matching over 11 bases. Trimming took 3 bases from V and 6 from J; bases not matched to a gene: 4. The CDR3 length is 13 residues. Germline V gene lookup returns CDR1 GTSNPN and CDR2 SVGIG (reference sequence). The CDR3 reads CAWSPGTSGEQYF. The CDR3 DNA follows: TGTGCCTGGAGCCCCGGGACTAGCGGCGAGCAGTACTTC.

This chain links TRBV9 with TRBJ2-1, with TRBD2 identical over 10 bases. J gave up 2 bases and V 5 bases, and 4 bases lay outside the gene matches. This CDR3 spans 15 amino acids. Germline V CDR1 and CDR2: SGDLS, YYNGEE. DNA for the CDR3: TGTGCCAGCAGTCCTAGCGGGAGAACCTACAATGAGCAGTTCTTC. This translates into CASSPSGRTYNEQFF.

This chain uses TRBV18 with TRBJ1-5, with 7 bases aligning to TRBD1. Germline CDR1 reads KGHSH; CDR2 reads LQKENI. Trimming removed 3 bases from V and 5 bases from J; junction bases left unmatched: 4. The CDR3 covers 14 residues. Here the CDR3 reads CASSPTGQDQPQHF. CDR3 DNA: TGTGCCAGCTCACCGACAGGGCAGGATCAGCCCCAGCATTTT.

The rearrangement joins TRBV4-1 to TRBJ1-5; possible D gene TRBD1, 5 bases. Germline CDR1 and CDR2: MGHRA and YSYEKL. This CDR3 has 15 amino acids. The V end was cut by 4 bases, the J end by 4 bases, with 14 bases between. The CDR3 bases are TGCGCCAGCAGCCGGCAACCAGGGCAGAATCAGCCCCAGCATTTT. This encodes CASSRQPGQNQPQHF.

The V gene is TRBV6-5, the J gene TRBJ1-2; D gene ambiguous. CDR3 size: 13 residues. Germline loops: CDR1 MNHEY, CDR2 SVGAGI. Trimming removed 9 bases from V and 8 bases from J, with 19 bases in between. CDR3 amino acids: CASWRGDTWGYTF. CDR3 nucleotide sequence: TGTGCCAGTTGGCGGGGAGACACCTGGGGCTACACCTTC.

This clone occurred once. The chain joins TRBV7-9 to TRBJ1-2; 10 bases agree with TRBD1. The germline gives CDR1 SEHNR, CDR2 FQNEAQ (reference sequence). The CDR3 has 15 amino acids. V lost 6 bases to trimming and J lost 6 bases; unmatched junction nucleotides: 10. The CDR3 sequence is CASSRDRGDFDGYTF. The CDR3 region has the DNA TGTGCCAGCAGTCGGGACAGGGGTGACTTTGATGGCTACACCTTC. The whole variable domain, remainder taken from reference TRBV7-9 and TRBJ1-2, is DTGVSQNPRHKITKRGQNVTFRCDPISEHNRLYWYRQTLGQGPEFLTYFQNEAQLEKSRLLSDRFSAERPKGSFSTLEIQRTEQGDSAMYLCASSRDRGDFDGYTFGSGTRLTVV.

In regard to this clone: Relative to the germline gene, one junction end is altered; a read error may explain this. The chain employs TRBV18 and TRBJ2-1, with TRBD1 as a possible D gene (8 bases). Germline V lookup: CDR1 KGHSH, CDR2 LQKENI. This CDR3 is built from 14 residues. Here the CDR3 DNA reads TGTGCCAGCTCGCCACAGGGGGGGTACAATGAGCAGTTCTTC. This encodes CASSPQGGYNEQFF.

The chain is built from TRBV12-5 and TRBJ2-1; 10 nucleotides match TRBD1. Germline values: CDR1 LGHNT, CDR2 FRNRAP. V lost 6 bases to trimming and J lost 5 bases; unmatched junction nucleotides: 4. The CDR3 is made up of 14 amino acids. The CDR3 is CASGSGTGDNEQFF. The CDR3 bases are TGTGCTAGTGGCTCCGGGACAGGGGACAATGAGCAGTTCTTC.

The rearrangement links TRBV28 to TRBJ1-2, with D unclear. The CDR3 spans 12 residues. Germline V gene sequence: CDR1 MDHEN, CDR2 SYDVKM. V gave up 8 bases and J gave up 5 bases, with 12 bases separating them. The CDR3 loop reads CASRSAWYGYTF. As DNA, the CDR3 is TGTGCCAGCCGGTCAGCGTGGTATGGCTACACCTTC.

The chain has TRBV4-1 and TRBJ2-1; D is possibly TRBD1 (6 bases). Trimming removed 0 bases at V and 7 bases at J, with 16 bases between. CDR3 length: 16 amino acids. Germline CDR1 reads MGHRA; CDR2 reads YSYEKL. The CDR3 is CASSQDEAGARNEQFF. CDR3 in DNA: TGCGCCAGCAGCCAAGATGAGGCAGGGGCTAGGAATGAGCAGTTCTTC.

The CDR3 reads CASSQELVQETQYF. DNA for the CDR3: TGTGCCAGCAGCCAAGAATTAGTCCAAGAGACCCAGTACTTC. The V call is TRBV3-1 (or the pseudogene TRBV3-2), the J call TRBJ2-5; no reliable D call. V lost 0 bases, J lost 1 base, and 6 bases lay in between. The CDR3 spans 14 residues. Germline loops: CDR1 LGHDT, CDR2 YNNKEL (reference sequence).

The chain employs TRBV3-1 (or the pseudogene TRBV3-2) and TRBJ2-7; TRBD2 matches 9 bases. The CDR3 is made up of 15 amino acids. Trimming removed 4 bases from V and 3 bases from J; junction bases left unmatched: 7. CDR1 and CDR2 (germline): LGHDT, YNNKEL (reference sequence). CDR3 coding DNA: TGTGCCAGCAGCCTGCACCCTAGCGGGAACTACGAGCAGTACTTC. Translated, it gives CASSLHPSGNYEQYF.

This clone was counted a single time. The chain uses TRBV10-2 and TRBJ1-1; D might be TRBD1 (6 bases). V was shortened by 2 bases and J by 8 bases, with 21 bases between the two germline ends. The CDR3 contains 16 residues. Germline V lookup: CDR1 WSHSY, CDR2 SAAADI. CDR3 in amino acids: CASSEATAGGPSEAFF. The CDR3 DNA is TGCGCCAGCAGTGAGGCGACCGCCGGGGGGCCGTCGGAAGCTTTCTTT.

This clone was found once. The J gene is TRBJ1-4, the V gene TRBV6-1, with D possibly TRBD1 on 5 matching bases. This CDR3 spans 16 amino acids. V lost 4 bases to trimming and J lost 4 bases, with 16 bases between them. Germline CDR1 reads MNHNS; CDR2 reads SASEGT. The CDR3 loop reads CASSAQGGNYNEKLFF. The CDR3, as DNA: TGTGCCAGCAGTGCGCAGGGCGGCAACTATAATGAAAAACTGTTTTTT.

The rearrangement joins TRBV9 to TRBJ2-3; D not resolved. Germline V CDR1 and CDR2: SGDLS, YYNGEE. Trimming stripped 0 bases from V and 6 bases from J, with 8 bases between. The CDR3 covers 13 residues. The CDR3 sequence: CASSVALEDTQYF. CDR3 in DNA: TGTGCCAGCAGCGTAGCTCTCGAGGATACGCAGTATTTT.